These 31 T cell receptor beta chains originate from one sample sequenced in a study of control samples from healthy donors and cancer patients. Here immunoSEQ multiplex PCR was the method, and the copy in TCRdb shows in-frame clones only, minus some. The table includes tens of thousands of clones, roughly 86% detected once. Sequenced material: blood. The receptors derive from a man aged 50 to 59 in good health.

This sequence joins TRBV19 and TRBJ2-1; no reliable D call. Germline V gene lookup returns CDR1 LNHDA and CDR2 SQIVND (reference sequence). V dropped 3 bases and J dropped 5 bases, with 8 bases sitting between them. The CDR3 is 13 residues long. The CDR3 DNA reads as TGTGCCAGTAGTATGGGGTCAGACAATGAGCAGTTCTTC. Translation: CASSMGSDNEQFF.

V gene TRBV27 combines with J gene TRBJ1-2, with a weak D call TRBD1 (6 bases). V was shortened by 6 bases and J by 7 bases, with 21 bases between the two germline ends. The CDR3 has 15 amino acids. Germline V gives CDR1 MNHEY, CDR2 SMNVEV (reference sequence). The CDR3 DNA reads TGTGCCAGCAGCCCAGCAGGGGTTGGCAAACGTGGCTACACCTTC. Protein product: CASSPAGVGKRGYTF.

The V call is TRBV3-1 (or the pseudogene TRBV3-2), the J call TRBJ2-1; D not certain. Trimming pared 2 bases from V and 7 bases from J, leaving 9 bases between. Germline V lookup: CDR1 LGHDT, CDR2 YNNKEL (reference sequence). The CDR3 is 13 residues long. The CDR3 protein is CASSQRSKNEQFF. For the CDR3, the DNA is TGTGCCAGCAGCCAAAGGTCTAAGAATGAGCAGTTCTTC.

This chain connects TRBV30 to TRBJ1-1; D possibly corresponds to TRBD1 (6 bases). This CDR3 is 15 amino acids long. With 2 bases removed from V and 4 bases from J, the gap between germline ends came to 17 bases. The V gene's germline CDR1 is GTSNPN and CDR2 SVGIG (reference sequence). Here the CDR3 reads CAWSLVGTRSTEAFF. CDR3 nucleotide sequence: TGTGCCTGGAGTCTCGTGGGGACACGGAGCACTGAAGCTTTCTTT.

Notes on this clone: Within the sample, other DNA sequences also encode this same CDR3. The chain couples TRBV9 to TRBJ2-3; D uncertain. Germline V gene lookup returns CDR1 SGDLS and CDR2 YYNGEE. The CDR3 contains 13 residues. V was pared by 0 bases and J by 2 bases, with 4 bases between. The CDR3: CASSVGSTDTQYF. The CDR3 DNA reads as TGTGCCAGCAGCGTAGGGTCCACAGATACGCAGTATTTT.

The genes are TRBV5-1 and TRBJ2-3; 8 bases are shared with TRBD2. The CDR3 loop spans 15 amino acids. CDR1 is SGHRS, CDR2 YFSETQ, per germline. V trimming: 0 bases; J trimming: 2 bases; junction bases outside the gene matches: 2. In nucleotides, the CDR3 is TGCGCCAGCAGCTTGGGGACTAGCAACACAGATACGCAGTATTTT. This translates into CASSLGTSNTDTQYF.

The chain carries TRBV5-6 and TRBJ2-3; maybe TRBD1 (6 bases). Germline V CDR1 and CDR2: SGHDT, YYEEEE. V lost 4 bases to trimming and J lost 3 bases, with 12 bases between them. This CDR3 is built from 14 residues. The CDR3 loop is CASSDTQGTDTQYF. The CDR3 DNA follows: TGTGCCAGCAGCGATACTCAGGGGACAGATACGCAGTATTTT.

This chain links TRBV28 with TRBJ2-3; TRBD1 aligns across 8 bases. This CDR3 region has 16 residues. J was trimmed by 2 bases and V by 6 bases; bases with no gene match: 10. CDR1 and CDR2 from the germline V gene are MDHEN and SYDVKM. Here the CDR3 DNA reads TGTGCCAGCAGCTCCCTCCGGGGACAGGTCACAGATACGCAGTATTTT. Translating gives CASSSLRGQVTDTQYF.

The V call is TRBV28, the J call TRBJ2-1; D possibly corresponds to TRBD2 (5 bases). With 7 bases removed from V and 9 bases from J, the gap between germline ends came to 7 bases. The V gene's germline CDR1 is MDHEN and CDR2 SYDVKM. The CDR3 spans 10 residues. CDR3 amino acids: CASMEVEQFF. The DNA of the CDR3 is TGTGCCAGCATGGAGGTTGAGCAGTTCTTC.

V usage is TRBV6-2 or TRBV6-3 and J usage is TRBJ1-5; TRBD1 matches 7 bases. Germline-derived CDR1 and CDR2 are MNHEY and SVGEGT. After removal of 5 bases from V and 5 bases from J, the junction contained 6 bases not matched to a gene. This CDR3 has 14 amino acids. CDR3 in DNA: TGTGCCAGCAGTCGGGACAGTCGAGATCAGCCCCAGCATTTT. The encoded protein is CASSRDSRDQPQHF.

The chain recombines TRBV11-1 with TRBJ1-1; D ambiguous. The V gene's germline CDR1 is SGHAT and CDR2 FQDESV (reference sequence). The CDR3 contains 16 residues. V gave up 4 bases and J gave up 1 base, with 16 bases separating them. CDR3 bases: TGTGCCAGCAGCTCCCTAGGCCCCTTTGGGAACACTGAAGCTTTCTTT. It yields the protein CASSSLGPFGNTEAFF.

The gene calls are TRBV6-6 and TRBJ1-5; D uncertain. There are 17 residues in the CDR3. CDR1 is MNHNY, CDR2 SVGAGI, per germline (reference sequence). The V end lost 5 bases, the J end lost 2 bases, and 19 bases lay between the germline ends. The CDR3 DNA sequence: TGTGCCAGCAGTCCCGTCAAGGGTCTGGTCGGCAATCAGCCCCAGCATTTT. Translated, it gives CASSPVKGLVGNQPQHF.

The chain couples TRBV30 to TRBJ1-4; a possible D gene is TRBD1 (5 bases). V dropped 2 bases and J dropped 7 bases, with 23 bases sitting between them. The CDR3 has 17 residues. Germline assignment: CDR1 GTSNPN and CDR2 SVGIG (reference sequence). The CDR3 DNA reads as TGTGCCTGGAGTCAAAACCTTCGCGGAGGGACTCGTGAAAAACTGTTTTTT. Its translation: CAWSQNLRGGTREKLFF.

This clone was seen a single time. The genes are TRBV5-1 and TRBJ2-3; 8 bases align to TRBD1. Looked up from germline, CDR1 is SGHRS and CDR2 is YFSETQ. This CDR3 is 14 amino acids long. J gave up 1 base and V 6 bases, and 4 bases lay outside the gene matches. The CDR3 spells CASTIQGGTDTQYF. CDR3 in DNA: TGCGCCAGCACCATACAGGGGGGCACAGATACGCAGTATTTT.

CDR3 DNA sequence: TGTGCCAGCAGTGAAGCTTCTGGCTCCGAGCAGTACTTC. Translating gives CASSEASGSEQYF. The V call is TRBV2, the J call TRBJ2-7; D is ambiguous. Germline V gene data show CDR1 as SNHLY and CDR2 as FYNNEI. Trimming left V 0 bases short and J 6 bases short, with 9 bases between. This CDR3 has 13 residues. The full variable domain, rest sourced from reference TRBV2 and TRBJ2-7, is EPEVTQTPSHQVTQMGQEVILRCVPISNHLYFYWYRQILGQKVEFLVSFYNNEISEKSEIFDDQFSVERPDGSNFTLKIRSTKLEDSAMYFCASSEASGSEQYFGPGTRLTVT.

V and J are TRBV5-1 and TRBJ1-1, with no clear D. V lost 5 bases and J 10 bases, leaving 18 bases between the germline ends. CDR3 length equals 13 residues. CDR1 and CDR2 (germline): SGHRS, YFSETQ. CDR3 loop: CASSSEGGRAAFF. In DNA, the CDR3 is TGCGCCAGCAGTAGCGAGGGAGGGAGAGCAGCTTTCTTT.

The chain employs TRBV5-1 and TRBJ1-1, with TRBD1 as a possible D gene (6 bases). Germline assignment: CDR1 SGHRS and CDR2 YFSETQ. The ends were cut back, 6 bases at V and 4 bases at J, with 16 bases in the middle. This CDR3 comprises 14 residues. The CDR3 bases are TGCGCCAGCAACGAGCCGGGACACAGCACTGAAGCTTTCTTT. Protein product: CASNEPGHSTEAFF. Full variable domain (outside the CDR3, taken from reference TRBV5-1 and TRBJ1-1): KAGVTQTPRYLIKTRGQQVTLSCSPISGHRSVSWYQQTPGQGLQFLFEYFSETQRNKGNFPGRFSGRQFSNSRSEMNVSTLELGDSALYLCASNEPGHSTEAFFGQGTRLTVV.

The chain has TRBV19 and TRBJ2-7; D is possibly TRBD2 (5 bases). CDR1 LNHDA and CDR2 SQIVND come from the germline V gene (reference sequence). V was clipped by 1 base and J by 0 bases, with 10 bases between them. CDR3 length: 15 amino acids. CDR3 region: CASSIGGLSSYEQYF. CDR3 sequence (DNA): TGTGCCAGTAGTATAGGAGGGCTAAGCTCCTACGAGCAGTACTTC.

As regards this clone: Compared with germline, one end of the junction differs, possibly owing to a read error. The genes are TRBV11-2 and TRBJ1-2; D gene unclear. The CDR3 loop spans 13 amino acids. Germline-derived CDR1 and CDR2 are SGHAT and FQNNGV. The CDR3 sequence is CASSLDRNYGCTF. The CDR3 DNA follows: TGTGCCAGCAGCTTAGACAGGAACTATGGCTGCACCTTC.

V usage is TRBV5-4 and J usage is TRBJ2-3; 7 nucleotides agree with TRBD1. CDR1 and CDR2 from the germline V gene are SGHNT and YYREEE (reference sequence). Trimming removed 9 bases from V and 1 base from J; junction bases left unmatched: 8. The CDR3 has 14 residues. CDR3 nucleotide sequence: TGTGCCACCGAGCAGAGGGGGCGCACAGATACGCAGTATTTT. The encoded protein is CATEQRGRTDTQYF. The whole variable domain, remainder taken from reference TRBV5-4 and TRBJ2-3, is ETGVTQSPTHLIKTRGQQVTLRCSSQSGHNTVSWYQQALGQGPQFIFQYYREEENGRGNFPPRFSGLQFPNYSSELNVNALELDDSALYLCATEQRGRTDTQYFGPGTRLTVL.

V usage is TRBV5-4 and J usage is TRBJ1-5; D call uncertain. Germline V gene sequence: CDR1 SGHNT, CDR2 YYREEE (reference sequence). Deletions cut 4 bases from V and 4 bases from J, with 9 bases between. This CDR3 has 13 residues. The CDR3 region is CASSPDLNQPQHF. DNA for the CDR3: TGTGCCAGCAGCCCAGACTTAAATCAGCCCCAGCATTTT.

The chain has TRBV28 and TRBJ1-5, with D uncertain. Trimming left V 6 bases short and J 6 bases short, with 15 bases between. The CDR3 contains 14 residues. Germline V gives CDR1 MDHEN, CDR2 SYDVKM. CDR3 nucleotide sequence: TGTGCCAGCAGCCCGACCCGGGGAGGTCAGCCCCAGCATTTT. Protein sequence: CASSPTRGGQPQHF.

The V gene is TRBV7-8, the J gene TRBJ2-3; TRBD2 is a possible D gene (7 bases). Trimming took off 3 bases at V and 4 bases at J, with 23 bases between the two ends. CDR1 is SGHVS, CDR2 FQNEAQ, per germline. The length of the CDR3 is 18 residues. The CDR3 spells CASSFRSGGRARADTQYF. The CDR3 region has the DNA TGTGCCAGCAGCTTTCGGTCCGGGGGGCGCGCGAGAGCAGATACGCAGTATTTT.

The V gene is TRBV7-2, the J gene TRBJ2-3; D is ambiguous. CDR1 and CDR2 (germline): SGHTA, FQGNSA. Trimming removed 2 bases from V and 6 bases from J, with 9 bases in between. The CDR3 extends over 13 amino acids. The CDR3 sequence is CASSLRSSDTQYF. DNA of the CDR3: TGTGCCAGCAGCTTAAGAAGTTCGGATACGCAGTATTTT.

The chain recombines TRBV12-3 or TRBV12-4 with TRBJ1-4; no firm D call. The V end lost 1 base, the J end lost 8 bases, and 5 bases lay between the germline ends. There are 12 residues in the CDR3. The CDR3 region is CASSLGGEKLFF. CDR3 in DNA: TGTGCCAGCAGTTTAGGAGGAGAAAAACTGTTTTTT.

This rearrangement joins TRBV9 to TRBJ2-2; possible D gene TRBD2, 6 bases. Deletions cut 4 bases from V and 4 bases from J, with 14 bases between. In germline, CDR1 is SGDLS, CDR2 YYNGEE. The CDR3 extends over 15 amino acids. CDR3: CASSPAGSPTGELFF. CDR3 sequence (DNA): TGTGCCAGCAGCCCCGCCGGGAGTCCCACCGGGGAGCTGTTTTTT.

The CDR3 sequence: CASSLSGGLIDEQFF. DNA of the CDR3: TGTGCCAGCAGTCTTAGCGGGGGGCTTATAGATGAGCAGTTCTTC. The J gene is TRBJ2-1, the V gene TRBV9; 10 positions match TRBD2. The V and J ends lost 5 bases and 8 bases, in that order; junction bases with no gene match: 10. Germline V CDR1 and CDR2: SGDLS, YYNGEE. The CDR3 is 15 residues long.

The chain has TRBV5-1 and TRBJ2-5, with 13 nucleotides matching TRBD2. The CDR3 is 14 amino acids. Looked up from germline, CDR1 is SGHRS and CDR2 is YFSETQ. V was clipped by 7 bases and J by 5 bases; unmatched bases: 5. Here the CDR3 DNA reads TGCGCCAGCTGCACTAGCGGGGGGGAGGAGACCCAGTACTTC. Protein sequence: CASCTSGGEETQYF. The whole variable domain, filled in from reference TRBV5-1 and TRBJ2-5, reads KAGVTQTPRYLIKTRGQQVTLSCSPISGHRSVSWYQQTPGQGLQFLFEYFSETQRNKGNFPGRFSGRQFSNSRSEMNVSTLELGDSALYLCASCTSGGEETQYFGPGTRLLVL.

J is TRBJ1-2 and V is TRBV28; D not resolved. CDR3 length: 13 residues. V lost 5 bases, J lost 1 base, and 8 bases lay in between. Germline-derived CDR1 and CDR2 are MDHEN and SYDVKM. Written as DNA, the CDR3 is TGTGCCAGCAGTACTGGCAGTAACTATGGCTACACCTTC. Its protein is CASSTGSNYGYTF.

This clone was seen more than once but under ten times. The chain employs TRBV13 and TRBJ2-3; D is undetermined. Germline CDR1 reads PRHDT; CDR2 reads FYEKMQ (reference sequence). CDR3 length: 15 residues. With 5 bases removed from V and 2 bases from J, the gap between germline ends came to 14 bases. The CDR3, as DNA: TGTGCCAGCAGCAAAAGGGTCTTTCCCACAGATACGCAGTATTTT. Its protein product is CASSKRVFPTDTQYF.

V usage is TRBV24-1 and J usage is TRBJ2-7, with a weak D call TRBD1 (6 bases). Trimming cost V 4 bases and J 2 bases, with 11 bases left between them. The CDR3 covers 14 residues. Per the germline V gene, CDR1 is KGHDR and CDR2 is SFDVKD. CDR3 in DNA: TGTGCCACCAGTGAACAGGGACAAACCTACGAGCAGTACTTC. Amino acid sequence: CATSEQGQTYEQYF.